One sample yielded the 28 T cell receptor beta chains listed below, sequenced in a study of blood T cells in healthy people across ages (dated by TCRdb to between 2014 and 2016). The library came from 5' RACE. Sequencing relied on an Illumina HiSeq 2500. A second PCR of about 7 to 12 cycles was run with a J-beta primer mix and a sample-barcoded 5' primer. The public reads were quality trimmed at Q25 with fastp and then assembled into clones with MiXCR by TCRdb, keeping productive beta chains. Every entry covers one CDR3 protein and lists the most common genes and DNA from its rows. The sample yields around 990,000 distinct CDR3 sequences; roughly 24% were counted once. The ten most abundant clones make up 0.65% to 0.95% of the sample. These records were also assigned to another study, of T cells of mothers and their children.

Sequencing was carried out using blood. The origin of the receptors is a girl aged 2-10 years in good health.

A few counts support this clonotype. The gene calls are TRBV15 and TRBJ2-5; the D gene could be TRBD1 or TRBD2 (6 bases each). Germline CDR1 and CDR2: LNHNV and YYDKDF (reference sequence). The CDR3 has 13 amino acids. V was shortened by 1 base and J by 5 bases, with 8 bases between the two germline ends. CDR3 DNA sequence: TGTGCCACCAGCAGAGGGGGGGCGGAGACCCAGTACTTC. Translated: CATSRGGAETQYF.

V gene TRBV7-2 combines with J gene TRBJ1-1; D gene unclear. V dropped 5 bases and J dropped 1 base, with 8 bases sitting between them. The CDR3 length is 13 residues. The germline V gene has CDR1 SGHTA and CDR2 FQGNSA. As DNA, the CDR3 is TGTGCCAGCAGCCCAACTCAGAACACTGAAGCTTTCTTT. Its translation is CASSPTQNTEAFF.

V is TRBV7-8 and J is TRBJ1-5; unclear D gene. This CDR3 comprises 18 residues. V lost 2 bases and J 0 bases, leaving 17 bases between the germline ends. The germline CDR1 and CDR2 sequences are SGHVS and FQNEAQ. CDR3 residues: CASSLTDDALYSNQPQHF. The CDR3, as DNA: TGTGCCAGCAGCTTAACGGACGACGCGCTGTATAGCAATCAGCCCCAGCATTTT.

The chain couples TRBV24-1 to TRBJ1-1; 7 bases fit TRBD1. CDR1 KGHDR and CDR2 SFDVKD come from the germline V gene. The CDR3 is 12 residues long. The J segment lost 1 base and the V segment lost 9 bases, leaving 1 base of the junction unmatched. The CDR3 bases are TGTGCCACCCGACAGGGGAACACTGAAGCTTTCTTT. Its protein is CATRQGNTEAFF.

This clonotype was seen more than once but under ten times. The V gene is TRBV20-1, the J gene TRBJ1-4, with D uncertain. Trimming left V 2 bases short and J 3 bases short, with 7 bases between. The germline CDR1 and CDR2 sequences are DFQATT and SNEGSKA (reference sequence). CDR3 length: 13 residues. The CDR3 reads CSARSGANEKLFF. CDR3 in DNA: TGCAGTGCTAGATCCGGGGCTAATGAAAAACTGTTTTTT.

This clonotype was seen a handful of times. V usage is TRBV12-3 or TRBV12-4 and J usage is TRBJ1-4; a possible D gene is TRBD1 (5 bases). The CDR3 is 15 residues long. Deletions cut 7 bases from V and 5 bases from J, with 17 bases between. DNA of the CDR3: TGTGCCAGCACCATCCGGGACCCAGGAAATGAAAAACTGTTTTTT. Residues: CASTIRDPGNEKLFF.

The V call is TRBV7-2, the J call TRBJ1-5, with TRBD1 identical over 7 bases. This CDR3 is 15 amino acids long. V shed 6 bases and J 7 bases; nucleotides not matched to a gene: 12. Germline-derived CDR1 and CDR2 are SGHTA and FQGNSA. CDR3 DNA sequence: TGTGCCAGCAGTTACCGTGGACAGGCGGGCCAGCCCCAGCATTTT. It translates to CASSYRGQAGQPQHF.

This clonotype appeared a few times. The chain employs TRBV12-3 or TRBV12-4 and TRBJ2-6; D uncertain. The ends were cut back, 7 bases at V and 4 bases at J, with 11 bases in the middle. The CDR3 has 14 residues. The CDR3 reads CASKKGTGANVLTF. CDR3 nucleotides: TGTGCCAGCAAAAAGGGAACCGGGGCCAACGTCCTGACTTTC.

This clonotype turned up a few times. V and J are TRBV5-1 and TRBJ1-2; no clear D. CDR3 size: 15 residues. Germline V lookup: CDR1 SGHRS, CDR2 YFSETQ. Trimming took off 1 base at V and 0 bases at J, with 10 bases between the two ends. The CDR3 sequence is CASSLRHPANYGYTF. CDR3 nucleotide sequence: TGCGCCAGCAGCTTGAGACACCCAGCTAACTATGGCTACACCTTC.

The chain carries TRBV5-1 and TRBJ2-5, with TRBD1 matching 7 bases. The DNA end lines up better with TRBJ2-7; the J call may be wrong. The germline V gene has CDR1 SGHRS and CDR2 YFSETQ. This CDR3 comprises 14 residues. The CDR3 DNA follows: TGCGCCAGCAGCACCCAGGGGGTCTCCTACGAGCAGTACTTC. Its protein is CASSTQGVSYEQYF.

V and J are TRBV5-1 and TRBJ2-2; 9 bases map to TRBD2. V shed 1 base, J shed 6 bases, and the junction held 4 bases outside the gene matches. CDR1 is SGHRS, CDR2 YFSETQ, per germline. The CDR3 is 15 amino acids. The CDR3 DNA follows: TGCGCCAGCAGCTTGCTCCTAGCGGGACCCGGGGAGCTGTTTTTT. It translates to CASSLLLAGPGELFF.

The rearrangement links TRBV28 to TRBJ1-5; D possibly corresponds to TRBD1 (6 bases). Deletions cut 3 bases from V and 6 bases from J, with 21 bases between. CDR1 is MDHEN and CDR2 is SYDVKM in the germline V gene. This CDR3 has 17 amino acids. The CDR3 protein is CASSFDSPILRGQPQHF. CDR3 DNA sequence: TGTGCCAGCAGTTTTGATTCGCCGATCCTCAGGGGTCAGCCCCAGCATTTT.

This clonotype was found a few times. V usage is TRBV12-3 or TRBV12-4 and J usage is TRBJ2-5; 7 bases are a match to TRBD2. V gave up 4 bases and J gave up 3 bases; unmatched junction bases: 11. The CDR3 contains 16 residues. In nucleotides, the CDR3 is TGTGCCAGCAGTTCATGGATTCATACTAGCGAAGAGACCCAGTACTTC. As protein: CASSSWIHTSEETQYF.

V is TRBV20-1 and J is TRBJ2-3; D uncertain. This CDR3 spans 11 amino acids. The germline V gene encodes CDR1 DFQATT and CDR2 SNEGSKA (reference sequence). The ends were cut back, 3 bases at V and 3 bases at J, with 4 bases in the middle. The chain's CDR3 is CSARRTDTQYF. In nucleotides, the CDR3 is TGCAGTGCTAGGAGAACAGATACGCAGTATTTT.

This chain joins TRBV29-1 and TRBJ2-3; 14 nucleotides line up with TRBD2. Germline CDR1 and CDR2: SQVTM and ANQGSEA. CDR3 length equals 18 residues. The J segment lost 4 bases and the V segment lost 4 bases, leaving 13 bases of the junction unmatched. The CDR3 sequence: CSVVRLAGGPSSPDTQYF. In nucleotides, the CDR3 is TGCAGCGTTGTACGACTAGCGGGAGGGCCCTCGAGCCCAGATACGCAGTATTTT.

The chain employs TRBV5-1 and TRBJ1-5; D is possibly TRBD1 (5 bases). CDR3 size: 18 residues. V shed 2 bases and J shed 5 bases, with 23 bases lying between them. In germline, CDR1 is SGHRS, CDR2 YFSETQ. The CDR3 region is CASSLTGPGPEEDQPQHF. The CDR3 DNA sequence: TGCGCCAGCAGCTTAACAGGTCCAGGCCCCGAGGAAGATCAGCCCCAGCATTTT.

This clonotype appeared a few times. CDR3 nucleotide sequence: TGCAGCGTCCTTGGGGCAGGGGAGTCCTACAATGAGCAGTTCTTC. Amino acids: CSVLGAGESYNEQFF. This chain links TRBV29-1 with TRBJ2-1, with D perhaps TRBD1 (6 bases). The germline gives CDR1 SQVTM, CDR2 ANQGSEA. The V end was cut by 6 bases, the J end by 1 base, with 16 bases between. The CDR3 has 15 residues.

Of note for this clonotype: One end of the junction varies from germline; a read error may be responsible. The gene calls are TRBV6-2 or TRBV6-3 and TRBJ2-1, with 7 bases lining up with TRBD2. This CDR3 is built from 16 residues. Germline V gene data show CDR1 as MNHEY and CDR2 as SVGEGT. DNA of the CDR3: TGTGCCAGCAGTTACCCCGGGGGGATCTCCTACAATGAGCAGATCTTC. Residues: CASSYPGGISYNEQIF.

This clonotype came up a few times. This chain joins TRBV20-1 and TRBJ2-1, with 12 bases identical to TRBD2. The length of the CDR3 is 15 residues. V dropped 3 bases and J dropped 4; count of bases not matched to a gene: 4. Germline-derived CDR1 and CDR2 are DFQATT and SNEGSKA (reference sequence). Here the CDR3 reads CSASHLAGGYNEQFF. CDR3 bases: TGCAGTGCTAGCCATCTAGCGGGAGGGTACAATGAGCAGTTCTTC.

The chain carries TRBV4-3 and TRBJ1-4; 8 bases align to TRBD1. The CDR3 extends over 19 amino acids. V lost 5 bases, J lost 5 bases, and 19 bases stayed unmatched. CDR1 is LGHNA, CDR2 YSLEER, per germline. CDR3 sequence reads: CASSTLAGQGSSENEKLFF. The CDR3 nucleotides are TGCGCCAGCAGCACTCTGGCCGGACAGGGTTCTAGTGAGAATGAAAAACTGTTTTTT.

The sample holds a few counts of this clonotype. CDR3 nucleotides: TGTGCCAGCAGTTCCTCCCTACAGGGTGGGGAGACCCAGTACTTC. This gives the protein CASSSSLQGGETQYF. The rearrangement uses TRBV27 and TRBJ2-5, with a possible D match to TRBD1 (6 bases). Germline-derived CDR1 and CDR2 are MNHEY and SMNVEV (reference sequence). Deletions cut 4 bases from V and 5 bases from J, with 17 bases between. The CDR3 spans 15 residues.

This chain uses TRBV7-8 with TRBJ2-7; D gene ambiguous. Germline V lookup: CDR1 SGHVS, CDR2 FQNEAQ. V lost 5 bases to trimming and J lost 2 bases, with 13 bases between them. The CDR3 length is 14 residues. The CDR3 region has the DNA TGTGCCAGCAGCCCCACCCCCTTTACCTACGAGCAGTACTTC. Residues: CASSPTPFTYEQYF.

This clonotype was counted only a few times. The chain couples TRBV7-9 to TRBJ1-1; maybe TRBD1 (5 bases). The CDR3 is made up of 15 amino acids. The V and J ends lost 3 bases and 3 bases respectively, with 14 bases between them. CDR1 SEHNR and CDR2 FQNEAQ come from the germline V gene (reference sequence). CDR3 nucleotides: TGTGCCAGCAGCTTCCCGACAGTGGCGGACACTGAAGCTTTCTTT. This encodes CASSFPTVADTEAFF. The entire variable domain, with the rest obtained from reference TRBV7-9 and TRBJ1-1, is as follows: DTGVSQNPRHKITKRGQNVTFRCDPISEHNRLYWYRQTLGQGPEFLTYFQNEAQLEKSRLLSDRFSAERPKGSFSTLEIQRTEQGDSAMYLCASSFPTVADTEAFFGQGTRLTVV.

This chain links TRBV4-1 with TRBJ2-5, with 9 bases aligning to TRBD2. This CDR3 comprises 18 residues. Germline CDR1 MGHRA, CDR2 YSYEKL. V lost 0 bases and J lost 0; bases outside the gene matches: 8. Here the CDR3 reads CASSQDGNSGRYQETQYF. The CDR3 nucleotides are TGCGCCAGCAGCCAAGATGGTAATAGCGGGAGATACCAAGAGACCCAGTACTTC.

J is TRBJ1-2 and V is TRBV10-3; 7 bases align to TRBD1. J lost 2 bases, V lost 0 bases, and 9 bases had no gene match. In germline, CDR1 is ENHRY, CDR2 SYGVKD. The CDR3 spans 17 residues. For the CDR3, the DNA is TGTGCCATCAGTGAGTCGACTCAGGGGGGGCGGAACTATGGCTACACCTTC. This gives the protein CAISESTQGGRNYGYTF.

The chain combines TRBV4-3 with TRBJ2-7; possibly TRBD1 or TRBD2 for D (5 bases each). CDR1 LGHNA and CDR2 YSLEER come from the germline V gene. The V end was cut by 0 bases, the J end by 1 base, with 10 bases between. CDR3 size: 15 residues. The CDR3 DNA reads TGCGCCAGCAGCCAAGAGTATGGGGGTTCCTACGAGCAGTACTTC. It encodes CASSQEYGGSYEQYF.

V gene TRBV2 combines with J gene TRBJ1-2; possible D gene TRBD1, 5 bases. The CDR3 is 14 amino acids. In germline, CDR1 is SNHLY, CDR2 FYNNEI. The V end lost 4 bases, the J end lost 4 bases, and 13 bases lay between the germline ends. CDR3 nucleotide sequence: TGTGCCAGCAGTGCCACCAGGGCAGGCTATGGCTACACCTTC. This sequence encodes CASSATRAGYGYTF.

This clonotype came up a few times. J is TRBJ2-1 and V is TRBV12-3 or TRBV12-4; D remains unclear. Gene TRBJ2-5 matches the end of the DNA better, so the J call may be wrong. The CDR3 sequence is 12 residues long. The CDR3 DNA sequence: TGTGCCAGCAGTTTAATGCCGGAGACCCAGTACTTC. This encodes CASSLMPETQYF.